This TCR beta chain was recovered during a study of blood T cell repertoires in COVID-19. In the study overall: Samples representing acute and convalescent COVID-19 were sourced from the United States, Italy and Spain.

Under the authors' procedure: Scientists estimated how many nucleated cells there were by amplifying reference gene primers. Sequencing was performed with immunoSEQ multiplex PCR; in TCRdb, only in-frame clones are kept and a portion is missing. The DNA was the basis for D and trimming; V, J and clone size are from that table. The sample records more than 200,000 clones, approximately 83% being singletons. The TCR sequence derives from a man aged 35-49 years with acute or convalescent COVID-19. Sample: peripheral blood.

The CDR3 spells CASTLAGQLGGYTF. The CDR3 DNA sequence: TGTGCCAGCACCCTAGCTGGGCAGCTTGGGGGCTACACCTTC. The chain is built from TRBV7-9 and TRBJ1-2; no reliable D call. This CDR3 spans 14 amino acids. Germline V gene lookup returns CDR1 SEHNR and CDR2 FQNEAQ (reference sequence). V gave up 7 bases and J gave up 8 bases, with 20 bases separating them.